This TCR beta chain was captured by sequencing in a study of identical twins. Study-level points and caveats: Twin-shared out-of-frame alpha sequences showed excess low generation probability. While abundant cord blood beta clonotypes carried fewer insertions, memory repertoires showed no such pattern.

The CDR3 covers 16 residues. The V gene end was trimmed by 5 bases and the J gene end by 5 bases; junction bases not matched to a gene: 7. Germline values: CDR1 SGHVS, CDR2 FQNEAQ. Template switching created a universal primer site, and the cDNA included unique molecular identifiers. TCRdb independently ran MiXCR on the 5' RACE reads; one entry per CDR3 protein. The data contain about 700,000 distinct CDR3 sequences, over 8.5% of them singletons. As regards this clonotype: Its antigen is still unknown.

These same records also appear under a second study, on yellow fever vaccine responses in identical twins.

The sample comprised PBMCs. This receptor was taken from a young woman in good health. The chain has TRBV7-8 and TRBJ2-7; 15 bases align to TRBD2. The CDR3 DNA is TGTGCCAGCAGCCGGACTAGCGGGGGGGTTATCGACGAGCAGTACTTC. Encoded protein: CASSRTSGGVIDEQYF.